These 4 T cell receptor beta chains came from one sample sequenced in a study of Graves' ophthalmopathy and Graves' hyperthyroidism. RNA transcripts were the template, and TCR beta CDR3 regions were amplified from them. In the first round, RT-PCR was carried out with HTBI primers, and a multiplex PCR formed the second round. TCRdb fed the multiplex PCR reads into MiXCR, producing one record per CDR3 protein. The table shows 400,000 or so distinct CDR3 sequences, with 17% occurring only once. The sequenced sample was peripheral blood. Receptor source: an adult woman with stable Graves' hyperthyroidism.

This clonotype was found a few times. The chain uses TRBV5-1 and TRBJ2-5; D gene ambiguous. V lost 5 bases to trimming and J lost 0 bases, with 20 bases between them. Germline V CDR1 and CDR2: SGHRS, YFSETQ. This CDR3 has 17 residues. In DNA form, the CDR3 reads TGCGCCAGCAGACCCACCGGACGTACTTTGTACCAAGAGACCCAGTACTTC. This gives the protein CASRPTGRTLYQETQYF.

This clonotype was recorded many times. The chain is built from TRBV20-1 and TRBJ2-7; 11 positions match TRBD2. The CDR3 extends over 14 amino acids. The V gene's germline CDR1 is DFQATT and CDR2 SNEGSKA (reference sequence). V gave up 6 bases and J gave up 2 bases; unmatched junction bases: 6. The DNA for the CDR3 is TGCAGTGCCCTGACTAGCGGGGCGACCTACGAGCAGTACTTC. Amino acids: CSALTSGATYEQYF.

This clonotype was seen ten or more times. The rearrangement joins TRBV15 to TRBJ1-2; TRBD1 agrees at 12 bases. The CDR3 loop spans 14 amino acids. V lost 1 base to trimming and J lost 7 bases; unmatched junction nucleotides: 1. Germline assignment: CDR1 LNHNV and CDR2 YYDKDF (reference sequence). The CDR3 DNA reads TGTGCCACCAGCAGAGGGGACAGGGGGCTTGGCTACACCTTC. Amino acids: CATSRGDRGLGYTF.

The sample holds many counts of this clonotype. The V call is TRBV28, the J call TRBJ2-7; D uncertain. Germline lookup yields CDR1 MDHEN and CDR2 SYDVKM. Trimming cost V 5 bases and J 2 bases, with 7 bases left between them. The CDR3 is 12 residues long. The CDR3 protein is CASSPRPYEQYF. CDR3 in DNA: TGTGCCAGCAGTCCCCGTCCCTACGAGCAGTACTTC. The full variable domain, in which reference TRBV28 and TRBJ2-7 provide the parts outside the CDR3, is DVKVTQSSRYLVKRTGEKVFLECVQDMDHENMFWYRQDPGLGLRLIYFSYDVKMKEKGDIPEGYSVSREKKERFSLILESASTNQTSMYLCASSPRPYEQYFGPGTRLTVT.